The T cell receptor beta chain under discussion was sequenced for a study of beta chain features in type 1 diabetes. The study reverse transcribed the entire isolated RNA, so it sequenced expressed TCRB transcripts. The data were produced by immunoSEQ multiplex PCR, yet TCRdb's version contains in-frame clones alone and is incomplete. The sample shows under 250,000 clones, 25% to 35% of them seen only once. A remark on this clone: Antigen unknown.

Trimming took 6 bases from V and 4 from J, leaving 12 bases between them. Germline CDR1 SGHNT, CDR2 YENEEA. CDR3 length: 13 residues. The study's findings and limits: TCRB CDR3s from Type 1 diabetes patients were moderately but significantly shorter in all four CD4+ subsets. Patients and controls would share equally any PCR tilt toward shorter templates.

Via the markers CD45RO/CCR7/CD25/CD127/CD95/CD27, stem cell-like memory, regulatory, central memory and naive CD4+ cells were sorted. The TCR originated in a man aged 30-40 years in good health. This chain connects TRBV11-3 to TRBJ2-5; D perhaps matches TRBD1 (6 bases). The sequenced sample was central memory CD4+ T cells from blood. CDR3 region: CASRQGTAETQYF. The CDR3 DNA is TGTGCCAGCAGACAGGGAACGGCAGAGACCCAGTACTTC.